Given below is one T cell receptor (beta chain) in context. As yet, its antigen is unknown. TCRdb fed the reads into MiXCR, producing one record per CDR3 protein. The table includes about 700,000 distinct CDR3 sequences, around 30% detected once. The data originate from a study of T cell repertoires in cytomegalovirus infection. Whole-study findings and limits: Predominance within the ex vivo response was attributable to HLA-C-restricted CMV-specific TCR beta clonotypes. Summed public TCR beta family frequency identified CMV carriers bearing the relevant HLA.

The germline V gene has CDR1 DFQATT and CDR2 SNEGSKA (reference sequence). Trimming removed 1 base from V and 11 bases from J, with 11 bases in between. The CDR3 covers 11 residues. This clonotype was sampled from a human donor in good health (CMV status not recorded). Some clones in this sample may be carry-over from other donors' samples. This specimen was cultured PBMCs, taken from culture after CMV antigen stimulation. The V call is TRBV20-1, the J call TRBJ1-1; the D is unclear. The DNA of the CDR3 is TGCAGTGCTAGAGTGTTGCAGGCGGCTTTCTTT. Its protein is CSARVLQAAFF.